The 13 T cell receptor beta chains listed next were all sequenced from one sample in a study of response to subunit inactivated influenza vaccine. TCRdb processed the RT-PCR reads anew with MiXCR; each CDR3 protein has one entry. The profile shows 450,000 to 600,000 distinct CDR3 sequences, approximately 16% of them singletons. The specimen was CD4+ T cells sorted from PBMCs, collected 23 months after vaccination. The receptors were sampled from a man between 50 and 70 years old who received an inactivated influenza vaccine.

There are a few counts of this clonotype. This chain connects TRBV7-9 to TRBJ2-3, with D maybe TRBD2 (6 bases). The CDR3 runs to 12 residues. V dropped 6 bases and J dropped 8 bases, with 12 bases sitting between them. CDR1 and CDR2 (germline): SEHNR, FQNEAQ (reference sequence). This CDR3 is CASSPSEGTQYF. CDR3 DNA sequence: TGTGCCAGCAGTCCGTCGGAGGGTACGCAGTATTTT.

This rearrangement joins TRBV20-1 to TRBJ1-1, with no clear D. V shed 1 base and J shed 1 base, with 7 bases lying between them. CDR1 and CDR2 from the germline V gene are DFQATT and SNEGSKA (reference sequence). The CDR3 is made up of 13 amino acids. This CDR3 reads CSARVEGNTEAFF. The CDR3 DNA reads as TGCAGTGCTAGAGTTGAGGGGAACACTGAAGCTTTCTTT.

This clonotype was detected only a few times. V gene TRBV5-1 combines with J gene TRBJ2-1, with 7 bases identical to TRBD1. The CDR3 sequence is 16 residues long. V dropped 1 base and J dropped 4; count of bases not matched to a gene: 8. Germline CDR1 and CDR2: SGHRS and YFSETQ. CDR3 DNA: TGCGCCAGCAGCTTGACAGGGGATACCCTATACAATGAGCAGTTCTTC. Its protein is CASSLTGDTLYNEQFF.

The chain joins TRBV5-1 to TRBJ2-7; D is possibly TRBD1 or TRBD2 (6 bases each). There are 15 residues in the CDR3. Trimming removed 0 bases from V and 2 bases from J, with 12 bases in between. Germline CDR1 SGHRS, CDR2 YFSETQ. The CDR3 loop reads CASSLEGGAAYEQYF. CDR3 in DNA: TGCGCCAGCAGCTTGGAGGGGGGCGCCGCCTACGAGCAGTACTTC.

The chain's CDR3 is CASSFLRSAKNIQYF. CDR3 coding DNA: TGTGCCAGCAGTTTCTTGAGATCAGCCAAAAACATTCAGTACTTC. The chain links TRBV28 to TRBJ2-4; D is ambiguous. V dropped 3 bases and J dropped 0 bases, with 9 bases sitting between them. The germline V gene encodes CDR1 MDHEN and CDR2 SYDVKM. The CDR3 has 15 amino acids.

This clonotype was detected many times. This chain joins TRBV5-1 and TRBJ2-3; no clear D gene. CDR1 is SGHRS and CDR2 is YFSETQ in the germline V gene. The germline V and J ends were trimmed by 0 bases and 2 bases, with 10 bases remaining between them. The CDR3 is made up of 15 amino acids. CDR3 residues: CASSLDGQLTDTQYF. For the CDR3, the DNA is TGCGCCAGCAGCTTGGACGGGCAGCTCACAGATACGCAGTATTTT. Combining the CDR3 with reference TRBV5-1 and TRBJ2-3 gives the whole variable domain KAGVTQTPRYLIKTRGQQVTLSCSPISGHRSVSWYQQTPGQGLQFLFEYFSETQRNKGNFPGRFSGRQFSNSRSEMNVSTLELGDSALYLCASSLDGQLTDTQYFGPGTRLTVL.

This clonotype has just a few counts. The CDR3 DNA reads as TGCGCCAGCAGCTTTCTTGCCTTCGGGACAGCTCAAGAGACCCAGTACTTC. The encoded protein is CASSFLAFGTAQETQYF. The chain uses TRBV5-1 and TRBJ2-5, with TRBD1 matching 7 bases. Germline values: CDR1 SGHRS, CDR2 YFSETQ. The CDR3 sequence is 17 residues long. V was clipped by 2 bases and J by 2 bases; unmatched bases: 12.

The genes are TRBV20-1 and TRBJ2-6, with D perhaps TRBD1 (7 bases). The V end was cut by 6 bases, the J end by 3 bases, with 18 bases between. This CDR3 has 16 amino acids. Germline V gene lookup returns CDR1 DFQATT and CDR2 SNEGSKA (reference sequence). This CDR3 reads CSAAGQQISGANVLTF. CDR3 bases: TGCAGTGCCGCGGGACAGCAGATTAGTGGGGCCAACGTCCTGACTTTC.

DNA for the CDR3: TGTGCCAGCAGTCCAACAGGGAATAAAAACATTCAGTACTTC. Protein product: CASSPTGNKNIQYF. The chain recombines TRBV12-3 or TRBV12-4 with TRBJ2-4; maybe TRBD1 (6 bases). The length of the CDR3 is 14 residues. V was trimmed by 5 bases and J by 4 bases, leaving 12 bases between them.

The chain uses TRBV10-3 and TRBJ2-7; D tentatively reads TRBD1 or TRBD2 (5 bases each). The CDR3 is 13 amino acids. Trimming took off 7 bases at V and 9 bases at J, with 19 bases between the two ends. Per the germline V gene, CDR1 is ENHRY and CDR2 is SYGVKD. The CDR3 sequence is CAINSGPWGGQYF. As DNA, the CDR3 is TGTGCCATCAACTCGGGACCTTGGGGTGGGCAGTACTTC.

The chain combines TRBV7-2 with TRBJ2-5; no firm D call. The germline CDR1 and CDR2 sequences are SGHTA and FQGNSA. V lost 5 bases, J lost 6 bases, and 13 bases lay in between. CDR3 length: 13 amino acids. CDR3 region: CASSTHGDQTQYF. CDR3 nucleotides: TGTGCCAGCAGCACCCACGGCGATCAGACCCAGTACTTC.

The chain recombines TRBV7-8 with TRBJ2-1; 16 bases line up with TRBD2. V was pared by 0 bases and J by 6 bases, with 5 bases of the junction left unmatched. The CDR3 covers 18 residues. Germline-derived CDR1 and CDR2 are SGHVS and FQNEAQ. The CDR3 DNA sequence: TGTGCCAGCAGCTTAGCGGGGACTAGCGGGAGGGCCGGCAATGAGCAGTTCTTC. Protein sequence: CASSLAGTSGRAGNEQFF.

This clonotype came up many times. V gene TRBV28 combines with J gene TRBJ2-5, with D perhaps matching TRBD1 (6 bases). This CDR3 spans 14 amino acids. Looked up from germline, CDR1 is MDHEN and CDR2 is SYDVKM. V lost 4 bases and J lost 4, with 13 bases in between. The CDR3: CASSYLTGRETQYF. As DNA, the CDR3 is TGTGCCAGCAGTTATCTGACAGGAAGAGAGACCCAGTACTTC.